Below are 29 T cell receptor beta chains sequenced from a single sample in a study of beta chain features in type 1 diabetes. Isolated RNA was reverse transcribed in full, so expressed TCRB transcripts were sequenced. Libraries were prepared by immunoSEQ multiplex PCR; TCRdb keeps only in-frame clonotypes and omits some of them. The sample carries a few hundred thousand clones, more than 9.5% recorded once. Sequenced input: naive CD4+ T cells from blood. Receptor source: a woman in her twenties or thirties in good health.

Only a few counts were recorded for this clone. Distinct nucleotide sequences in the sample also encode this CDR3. For the CDR3, the DNA is TGTGCCAGCAGCTTATACGAGCAGTACTTC. The encoded protein is CASSLYEQYF. The chain combines TRBV14 with TRBJ2-7; D is undetermined. Between the trimmed V and J ends, which lost 5 bases and 4 bases, there was a span of 3 bases. This CDR3 spans 10 amino acids. From germline, CDR1 is SGHDN and CDR2 FVKESK.

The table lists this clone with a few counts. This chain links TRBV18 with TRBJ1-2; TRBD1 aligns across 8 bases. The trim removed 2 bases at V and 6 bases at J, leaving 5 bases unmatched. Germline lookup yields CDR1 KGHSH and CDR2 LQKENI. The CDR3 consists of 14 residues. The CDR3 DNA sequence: TGTGCCAGCTCACCAGGCAGGGGGCCGGATGGCTACACCTTC. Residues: CASSPGRGPDGYTF.

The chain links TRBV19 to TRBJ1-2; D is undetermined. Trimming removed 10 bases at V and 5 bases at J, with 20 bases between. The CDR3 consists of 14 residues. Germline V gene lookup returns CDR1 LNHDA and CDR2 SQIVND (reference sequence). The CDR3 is CATRPPRGWYGYTF. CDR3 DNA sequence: TGTGCCACCCGGCCCCCGCGAGGTTGGTATGGCTACACCTTC.

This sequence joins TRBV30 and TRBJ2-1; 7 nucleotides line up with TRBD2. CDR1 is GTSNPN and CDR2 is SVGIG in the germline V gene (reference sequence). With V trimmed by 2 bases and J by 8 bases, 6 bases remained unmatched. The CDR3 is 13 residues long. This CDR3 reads CAWSRGRGDEQFF. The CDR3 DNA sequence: TGTGCCTGGAGTCGCGGGAGAGGCGATGAGCAGTTCTTC.

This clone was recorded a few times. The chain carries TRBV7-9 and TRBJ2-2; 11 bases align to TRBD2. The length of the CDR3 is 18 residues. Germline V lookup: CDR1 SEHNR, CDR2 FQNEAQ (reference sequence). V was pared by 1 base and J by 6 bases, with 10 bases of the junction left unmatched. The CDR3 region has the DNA TGTGCCAGCAGCTTAGTCACGGGACTAGCGGCCCCTCCCGGGGAGCTGTTTTTT. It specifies CASSLVTGLAAPPGELFF.

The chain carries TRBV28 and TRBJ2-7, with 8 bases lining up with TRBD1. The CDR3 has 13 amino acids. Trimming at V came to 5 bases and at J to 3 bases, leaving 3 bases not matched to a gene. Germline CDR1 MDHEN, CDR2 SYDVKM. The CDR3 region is CASSKGQGYEQYF. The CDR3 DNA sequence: TGTGCCAGCAGTAAAGGACAGGGCTACGAGCAGTACTTC.

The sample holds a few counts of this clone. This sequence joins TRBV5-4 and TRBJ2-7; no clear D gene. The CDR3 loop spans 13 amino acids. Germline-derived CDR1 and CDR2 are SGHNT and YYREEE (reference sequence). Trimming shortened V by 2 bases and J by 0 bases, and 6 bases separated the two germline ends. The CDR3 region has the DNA TGTGCCAGCAGCTTTACAGCCTCCTACGAGCAGTACTTC. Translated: CASSFTASYEQYF.

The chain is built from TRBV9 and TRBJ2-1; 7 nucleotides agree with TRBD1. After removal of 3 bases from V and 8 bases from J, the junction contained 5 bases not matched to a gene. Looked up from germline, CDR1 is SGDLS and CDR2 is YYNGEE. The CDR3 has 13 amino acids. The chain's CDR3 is CASSGTGFHEQFF. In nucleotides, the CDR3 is TGTGCCAGCAGCGGGACAGGTTTCCATGAGCAGTTCTTC.

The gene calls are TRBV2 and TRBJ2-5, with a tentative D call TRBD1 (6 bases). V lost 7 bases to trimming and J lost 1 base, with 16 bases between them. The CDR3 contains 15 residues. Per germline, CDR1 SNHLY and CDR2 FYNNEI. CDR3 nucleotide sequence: TGTGCCAGCAATAGGGCAGGGGCCCCCCAAGAGACCCAGTACTTC. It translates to CASNRAGAPQETQYF.

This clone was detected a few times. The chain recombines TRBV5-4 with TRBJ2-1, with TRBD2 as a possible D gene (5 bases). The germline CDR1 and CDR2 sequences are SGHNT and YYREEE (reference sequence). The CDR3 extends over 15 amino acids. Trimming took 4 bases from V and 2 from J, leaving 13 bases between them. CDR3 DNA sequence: TGTGCCAGCAGCCCCGGACGGGAACCCTACAATGAGCAGTTCTTC. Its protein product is CASSPGREPYNEQFF.

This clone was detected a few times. CDR3 nucleotides: TGTGCTCGGGCCTGGACAGGGACCGGGGAGCTGTTTTTT. This gives the protein CARAWTGTGELFF. This chain uses TRBV30 with TRBJ2-2; 8 bases align to TRBD1. The CDR3 loop spans 13 amino acids. CDR1 GTSNPN and CDR2 SVGIG come from the germline V gene (reference sequence).

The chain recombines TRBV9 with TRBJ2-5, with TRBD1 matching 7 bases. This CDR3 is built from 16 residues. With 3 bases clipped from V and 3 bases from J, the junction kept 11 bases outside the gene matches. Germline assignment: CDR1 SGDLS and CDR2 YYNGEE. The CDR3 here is CASSGTGDWLKETQYF. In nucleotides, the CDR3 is TGTGCCAGCAGCGGAACAGGGGATTGGTTGAAAGAGACCCAGTACTTC.

The CDR3 spells CASARRGLGNEQFF. The CDR3 nucleotides are TGTGCCAGTGCCAGAAGGGGGCTTGGCAATGAGCAGTTCTTC. This sequence joins TRBV28 and TRBJ2-1; 7 bases are shared with TRBD1. This CDR3 has 14 residues. The J segment lost 6 bases and the V segment lost 9 bases, leaving 11 bases of the junction unmatched. Germline CDR1 is MDHEN and CDR2 is SYDVKM.

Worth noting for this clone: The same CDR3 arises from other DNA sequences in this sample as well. The CDR3 region has the DNA TGTGCCAGCAGGGCTAGTTACGAGCAGTACTTC. This sequence encodes CASRASYEQYF. This chain connects TRBV28 to TRBJ2-7; D is ambiguous. Germline V gene data show CDR1 as MDHEN and CDR2 as SYDVKM. V shed 6 bases and J shed 4 bases, with 7 bases lying between them. The CDR3 covers 11 residues.

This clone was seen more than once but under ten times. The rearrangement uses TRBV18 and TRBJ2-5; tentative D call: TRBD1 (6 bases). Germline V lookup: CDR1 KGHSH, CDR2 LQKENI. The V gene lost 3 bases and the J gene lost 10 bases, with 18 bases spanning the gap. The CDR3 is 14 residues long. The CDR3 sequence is CASSPVPLSGVQYF. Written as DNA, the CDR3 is TGTGCCAGCTCACCTGTCCCCCTATCAGGGGTCCAGTACTTC.

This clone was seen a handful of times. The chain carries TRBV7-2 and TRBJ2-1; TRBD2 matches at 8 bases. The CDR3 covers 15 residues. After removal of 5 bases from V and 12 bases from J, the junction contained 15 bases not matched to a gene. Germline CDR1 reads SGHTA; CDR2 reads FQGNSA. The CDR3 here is CASSPRTSPSHGQFF. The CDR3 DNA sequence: TGTGCCAGCAGCCCCCGGACTAGCCCTAGTCATGGGCAGTTCTTC.

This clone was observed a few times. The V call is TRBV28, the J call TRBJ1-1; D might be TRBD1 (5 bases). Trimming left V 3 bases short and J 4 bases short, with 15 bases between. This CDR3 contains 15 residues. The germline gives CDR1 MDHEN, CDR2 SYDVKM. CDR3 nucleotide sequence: TGTGCCAGCAGTTTTTCAGGGTATCGTGGCACTGAAGCTTTCTTT. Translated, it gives CASSFSGYRGTEAFF.

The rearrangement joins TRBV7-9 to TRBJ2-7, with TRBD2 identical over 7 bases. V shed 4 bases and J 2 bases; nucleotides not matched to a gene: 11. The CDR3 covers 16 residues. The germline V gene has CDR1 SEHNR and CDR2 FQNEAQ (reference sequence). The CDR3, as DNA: TGTGCCAGCAGCTCGAGATCCGGGACTACACCCTACGAGCAGTACTTC. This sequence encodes CASSSRSGTTPYEQYF.

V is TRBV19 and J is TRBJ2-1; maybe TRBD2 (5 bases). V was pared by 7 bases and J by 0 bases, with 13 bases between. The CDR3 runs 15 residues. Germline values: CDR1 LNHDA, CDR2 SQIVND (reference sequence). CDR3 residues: CASTERPGSYNEQFF. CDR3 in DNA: TGTGCCAGTACTGAGCGGCCCGGCTCCTACAATGAGCAGTTCTTC.

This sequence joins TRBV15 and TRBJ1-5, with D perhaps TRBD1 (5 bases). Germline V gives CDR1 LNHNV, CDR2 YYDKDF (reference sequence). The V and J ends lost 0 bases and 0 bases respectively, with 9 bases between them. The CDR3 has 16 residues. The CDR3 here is CATSRDKGNSNQPQHF. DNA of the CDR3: TGTGCCACCAGCAGAGATAAGGGGAATAGCAATCAGCCCCAGCATTTT.

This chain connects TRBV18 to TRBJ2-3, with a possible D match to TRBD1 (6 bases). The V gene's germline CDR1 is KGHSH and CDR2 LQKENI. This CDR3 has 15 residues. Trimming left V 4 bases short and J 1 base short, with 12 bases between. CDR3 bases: TGTGCCAGCTCACGACAGGAGCGAGGCACAGATACGCAGTATTTT. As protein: CASSRQERGTDTQYF.

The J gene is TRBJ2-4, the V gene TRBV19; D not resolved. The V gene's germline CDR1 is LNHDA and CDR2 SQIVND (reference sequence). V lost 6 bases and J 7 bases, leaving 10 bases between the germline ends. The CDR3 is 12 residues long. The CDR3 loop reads CASRGQANIQYF. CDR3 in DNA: TGTGCCAGTAGAGGTCAGGCGAACATTCAGTACTTC. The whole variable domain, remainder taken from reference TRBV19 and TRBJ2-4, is DGGITQSPKYLFRKEGQNVTLSCEQNLNHDAMYWYRQDPGQGLRLIYYSQIVNDFQKGDIAEGYSVSREKKESFPLTVTSAQKNPTAFYLCASRGQANIQYFGAGTRLSVL.

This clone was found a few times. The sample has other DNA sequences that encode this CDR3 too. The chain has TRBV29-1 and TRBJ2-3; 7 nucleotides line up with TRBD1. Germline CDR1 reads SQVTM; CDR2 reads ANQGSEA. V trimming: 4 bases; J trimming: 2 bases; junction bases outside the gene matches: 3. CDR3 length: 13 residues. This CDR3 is CSVGGTVTDTQYF. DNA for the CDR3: TGCAGCGTTGGAGGGACAGTCACAGATACGCAGTATTTT.

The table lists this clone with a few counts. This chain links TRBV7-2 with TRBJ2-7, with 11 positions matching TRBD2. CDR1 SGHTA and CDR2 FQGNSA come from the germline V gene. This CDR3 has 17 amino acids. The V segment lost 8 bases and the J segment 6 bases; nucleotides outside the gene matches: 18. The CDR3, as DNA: TGTGCCAGCGCCAGGGGTCTAGCGGGAGGCCGGTCTAGCGAGCAGTACTTC. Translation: CASARGLAGGRSSEQYF.

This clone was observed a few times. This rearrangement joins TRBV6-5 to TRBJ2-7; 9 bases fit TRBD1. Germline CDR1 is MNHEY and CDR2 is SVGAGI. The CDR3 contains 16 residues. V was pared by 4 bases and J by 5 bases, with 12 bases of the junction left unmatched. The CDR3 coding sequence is TGTGCCAGCAGTTCGGCTCCGGGACAGGGATTCGACGAGCAGTACTTC. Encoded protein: CASSSAPGQGFDEQYF.

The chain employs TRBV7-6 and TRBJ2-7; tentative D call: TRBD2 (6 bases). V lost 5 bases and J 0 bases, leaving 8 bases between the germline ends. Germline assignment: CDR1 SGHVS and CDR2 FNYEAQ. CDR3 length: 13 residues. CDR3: CASSHGSSYEQYF. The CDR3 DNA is TGTGCCAGCAGCCACGGGAGCTCCTACGAGCAGTACTTC.

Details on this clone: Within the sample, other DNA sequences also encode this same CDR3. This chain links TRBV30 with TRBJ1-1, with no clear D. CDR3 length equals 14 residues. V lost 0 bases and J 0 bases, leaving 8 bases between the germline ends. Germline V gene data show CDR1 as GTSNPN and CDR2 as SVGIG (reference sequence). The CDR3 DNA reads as TGTGCCTGGAGTGTGACGGGAATGAACACTGAAGCTTTCTTT. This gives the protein CAWSVTGMNTEAFF.

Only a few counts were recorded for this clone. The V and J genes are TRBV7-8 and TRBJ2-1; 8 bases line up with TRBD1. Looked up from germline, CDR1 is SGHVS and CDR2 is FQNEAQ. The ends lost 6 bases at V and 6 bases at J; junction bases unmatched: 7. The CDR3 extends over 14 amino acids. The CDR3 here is CASSWDRRFNEQFF. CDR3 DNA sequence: TGTGCCAGCAGTTGGGACAGGAGATTCAATGAGCAGTTCTTC. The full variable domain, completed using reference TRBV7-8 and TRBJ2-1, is GAGVSQSPRYKVAKRGQDVALRCDPISGHVSLFWYQQALGQGPEFLTYFQNEAQLDKSGLPSDRFFAERPEGSVSTLKIQRTQQEDSAVYLCASSWDRRFNEQFFGPGTRLTVL.

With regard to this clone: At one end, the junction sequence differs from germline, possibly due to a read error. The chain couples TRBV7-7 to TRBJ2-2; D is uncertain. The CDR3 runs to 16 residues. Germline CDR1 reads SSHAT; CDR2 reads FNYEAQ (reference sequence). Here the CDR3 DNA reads TGTGCTAGCAGCTTAGTCGGTCCCTTGGACACCGGGGAGCTGTTTTTT. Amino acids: CASSLVGPLDTGELFF.